Listed below are T cell receptor beta chains from one sample, sequenced in a study of T cells in Graves' hyperthyroidism and ophthalmopathy. TCRdb reanalysed the multiplex PCR reads using MiXCR and keeps one entry per CDR3 protein. The sample lists hundreds of thousands of distinct CDR3 sequences, approximately 20% occurring once. Sequences were obtained from blood. The receptors originated from a man in his forties or fifties with Graves' ophthalmopathy. The conserved cysteine and the conserved F or W are not part of the CDR3 here. A D gene is named only where the DNA matches it firmly. Clone size is not always given. Where it is, it says once, few, many or a class for expanded clones.

D gene,V gene,J gene,CDR3 length,clone size,CDR3 protein
-,TRBV10-3,TRBJ1-6,11,-,AISESTNSPLH
-,TRBV27,TRBJ1-3,13,-,ASSLVASSGNTIY
TRBD1,TRBV6-1,TRBJ2-6,17,-,ASSDKQGAPFSGANVLT
TRBD2,TRBV27,TRBJ2-3,15,few,ASSLRAGTSGTDTQY
-,TRBV5-8,TRBJ1-5,12,-,ASSSTTRNQPQH
TRBD2,TRBV7-3,TRBJ2-1,12,many,ASSLIGVAGGQF
TRBD2,TRBV12-3/TRBV12-4,TRBJ2-3,14,many,ASSRTVGGSTDTQY
TRBD2,TRBV3-1,TRBJ2-1,12,-,ASSQSGGRGEQF
TRBD2,TRBV9,TRBJ2-1,12,-,ASSSGRGHNEQF
-,TRBV20-1,TRBJ2-7,13,-,SARPPQGPRIEQY
TRBD2,TRBV7-9,TRBJ2-6,15,-,ASTWTGGGGGANVLT
-,TRBV7-8,TRBJ1-1,11,few,ASSSSLGQKAF
-,TRBV20-1,TRBJ2-1,12,few,SVSMGGASNEQF